The next 9 T cell receptor beta chains were all read from a single sample in a study of T cell responses to AZD1222 COVID-19 vaccine. Clones were read by immunoSEQ multiplex PCR, and TCRdb kept only the in-frame ones, dropping some. The repertoire holds some 280,000 clones, with 90% to 95% as singletons. Material: peripheral blood, obtained 28 days after the second AZD1222 dose. The receptors originated from an adult who received the AZD1222 COVID-19 vaccine.

V and J are TRBV10-2 and TRBJ1-5; D is undetermined. Trimming left V 8 bases short and J 3 bases short, with 5 bases between. CDR1 WSHSY and CDR2 SAAADI come from the germline V gene. CDR3 length: 11 amino acids. This CDR3 is CASGDNQPQHF. CDR3 in DNA: TGCGCCAGCGGGGACAATCAGCCCCAGCATTTT.

The gene calls are TRBV2 and TRBJ1-1; 8 bases match TRBD1. The CDR3 has 15 amino acids. Germline V gives CDR1 SNHLY, CDR2 FYNNEI. J gave up 7 bases and V 6 bases, and 13 bases lay outside the gene matches. CDR3: CASSVGQGNFREAFF. The CDR3, as DNA: TGTGCCAGCAGCGTTGGACAGGGAAACTTCCGTGAAGCTTTCTTT.

For this clone: Other DNA sequences in this sample translate to the same CDR3. The chain has TRBV18 and TRBJ1-6; TRBD1 might be the D (5 bases). This CDR3 has 14 residues. Trimming removed 2 bases from V and 10 bases from J, with 12 bases in between. Germline assignment: CDR1 KGHSH and CDR2 LQKENI. The DNA of the CDR3 is TGTGCCAGCTCACCAGGGCAGGGTACCTCACCCCTCCACTTT. Translation: CASSPGQGTSPLHF. Complete variable domain (other parts from reference TRBV18 and TRBJ1-6): NAGVMQNPRHLVRRRGQEARLRCSPMKGHSHVYWYRQLPEEGLKFMVYLQKENIIDESGMPKERFSAEFPKEGPSILRIQQVVRGDSAAYFCASSPGQGTSPLHFGNGTRLTVT.

There are a few counts of this clone. The chain joins TRBV7-2 to TRBJ2-7; 7 bases match TRBD1. Trimming cost V 4 bases and J 2 bases; bases outside gene matches: 5. This CDR3 region has 14 residues. Germline V gene data show CDR1 as SGHTA and CDR2 as FQGNSA. The CDR3 region has the DNA TGTGCCAGCAGCTCTTACAGGGGACCCTACGAGCAGTACTTC. This codes for CASSSYRGPYEQYF.

The chain uses TRBV9 and TRBJ2-7; 10 bases are shared with TRBD2. Germline CDR1 SGDLS, CDR2 YYNGEE. Trimming removed 4 bases from V and 2 bases from J; junction bases left unmatched: 15. This CDR3 is 18 amino acids long. In nucleotides, the CDR3 is TGTGCCAGCAGCATCAGATTCGGACTAGCGGCTCCGACCTACGAGCAGTACTTC. This gives the protein CASSIRFGLAAPTYEQYF.

V gene TRBV6-6 combines with J gene TRBJ1-1; weak D call: TRBD1 (6 bases). CDR1 and CDR2 (germline): MNHNY, SVGAGI (reference sequence). The V and J ends lost 4 bases and 2 bases respectively, with 11 bases between them. The CDR3 extends over 14 amino acids. The DNA of the CDR3 is TGTGCCAGCAGTTCGGGACACCTTAACACTGAAGCTTTCTTT. As protein: CASSSGHLNTEAFF.

This chain uses TRBV28 with TRBJ2-7; the D gene is possibly TRBD2 (6 bases). The CDR3 covers 15 residues. From germline, CDR1 is MDHEN and CDR2 SYDVKM. V was clipped by 6 bases and J by 3 bases, with 18 bases between them. CDR3 region: CASSALSGRLYEQYF. The CDR3 DNA sequence: TGTGCCAGCAGCGCTCTATCCGGGAGACTCTACGAGCAGTACTTC. The complete variable domain, with remaining parts taken from reference TRBV28 and TRBJ2-7, reads DVKVTQSSRYLVKRTGEKVFLECVQDMDHENMFWYRQDPGLGLRLIYFSYDVKMKEKGDIPEGYSVSREKKERFSLILESASTNQTSMYLCASSALSGRLYEQYFGPGTRLTVT.

V usage is TRBV5-4 and J usage is TRBJ2-5; D assignment may be TRBD1 or TRBD2 (5 bases each). Trimming took off 3 bases at V and 4 bases at J, with 19 bases between the two ends. Per the germline V gene, CDR1 is SGHNT and CDR2 is YYREEE (reference sequence). The CDR3 totals 16 residues. The CDR3 DNA reads as TGTGCCAGCAGCTCCGTCGCTGGGGGATGGGGAGAGACCCAGTACTTC. Protein product: CASSSVAGGWGETQYF.

As for this clone: The sample contains more than one DNA sequence encoding this CDR3. The V gene is TRBV6-1, the J gene TRBJ2-7; D is unresolved. The CDR3 runs to 12 residues. The V gene lost 0 bases and the J gene lost 4 bases, with 4 bases spanning the gap. CDR1 and CDR2 (germline): MNHNS, SASEGT. This chain's CDR3 is CASSEAGYEQYF. CDR3 bases: TGTGCCAGCAGTGAAGCAGGATACGAGCAGTACTTC.